This T cell receptor beta chain was sequenced in a study of blood T cell repertoires in COVID-19. Study background: Collection of acute and convalescent COVID-19 samples took place in the United States, Italy and Spain. PBMCs, B-cell-depleted T cells, or T cells were the source of the cDNA or gDNA that made up the material.

The Seattle site enrolled patients during active infection and followed them longitudinally. Authors' processing steps: Amplifying reference gene primers gave estimates of nucleated cell counts. Sequencing was performed with immunoSEQ multiplex PCR; in TCRdb, only in-frame clones are kept and a portion is missing. V, J and clone size are taken as reported in that table, and D and trimming were inferred from the DNA itself. Here the sample spans roughly 150,000 clones, approximately 91% being singletons. The V and J ends lost 7 bases and 4 bases, in that order; junction bases with no gene match: 10. From germline, CDR1 is MDHEN and CDR2 SYDVKM. The length of the CDR3 is 16 residues.

The chain employs TRBV28 and TRBJ2-2; 9 nucleotides align to TRBD1. This receptor was obtained from a man younger than 30 with COVID-19, enrolled during active disease. The sample was peripheral blood. In DNA form, the CDR3 reads TGTGCCAGCAAAACACAGGGGGCCGCACCCACCGGGGAGCTGTTTTTT. Its protein is CASKTQGAAPTGELFF.